This T cell receptor (beta chain) appears in the sequencing data of a study of shared clonotypes between healthy human individuals. The CDR3 contains 21 residues. TCRdb's table, derived via immunoSEQ multiplex PCR, lists solely in-frame clones and lacks some. The sample contains some 2.1 million clones, about 94% of which appear only once. Naive CD8 populations comprised CD45RO-negative cells positively selected for CCR7, excluding terminally differentiated effector memory CD45RA+ cells. Study-wide results and caveats: Clonotype sharing among donors, it was expected, would be affected by sequencing depth.

Points on this clone: No antigen is known for it.

This sequence joins TRBV21-1 and TRBJ2-7; TRBD1, the table's D call, lacks a check against the DNA. TRBV21-1 is shown as a pseudogene. Sequencing was performed on naive CD8+ T cells from PBMCs. This clonotype was sampled from a man between 18 and 29 years old in good health. Some clones in this sample may be carry-over from other donors' samples. CDR3 nucleotides: TGTGCCAGCAGCAAAAACTTCCGGGACAGAGGAGTCGCGTCGTTCCCCTACGAGCAGTACTTC. This gives the protein CASSKNFRDRGVASFPYEQYF.